The entry below gives a single T cell receptor beta chain sequence along with its context. What it binds is unknown. The table came from immunoSEQ multiplex PCR; TCRdb's copy has only in-frame clones and leaves some out. The top ten hold roughly 0.39% of the sample, which has some 2.4 million clones, under 95% seen once. This entry is derived from a study of shared clonotypes between healthy human individuals. On the study more broadly: The plates for each donor numbered three CD4 naive, three CD4 memory, two CD8 naive and one CD8 memory.

General study results and limits: Memory subsets had estimated richness that was generally smaller than that of naive subsets. Non-shared clonotypes were found to have lower generation probabilities than the clonotypes that were shared by all four of the sorted-subset donors.

This TCR derives from a man aged 18-30 years in good health. Some clones in this sample may be carry-over from other donors' samples. The sequencing sample was made of naive CD4+ T cells from PBMCs. The subset is: CD45RA+ positively selected.

CDR3 region: CASSPQRLATDTQYF. The CDR3 DNA reads as TGTGCCAGCTCACCTCAGAGGCTAGCAACAGATACGCAGTATTTT. The rearrangement uses TRBV18 and TRBJ2-3, with D maybe TRBD2 (5 bases). The CDR3 totals 15 residues. Trimming shortened V by 3 bases and J by 3 bases, and 13 bases separated the two germline ends. Germline V gives CDR1 KGHSH, CDR2 LQKENI.